The entry below describes one TCR beta chain. The antigen is unknown. The sample is drawn from a study of T cell repertoires in cytomegalovirus infection. Background on the study: An indication of both CMV infection and matching HLA type came from public TCR beta signatures.

Germline CDR1 SGDLS, CDR2 YYNGEE. Trimming took 0 bases from V and 2 from J, leaving 10 bases between them. CDR3 length: 15 residues. TCRdb reprocessed the reads with MiXCR, giving one entry per CDR3 protein. The top ten clones hold 17% of a sample with around 540,000 distinct CDR3 sequences, around 35% of them seen once. Study-level findings and limits: CMV carriers with the relevant HLA were identified by cumulative public TCR beta family frequency. The ex vivo response showed dominance by HLA-C-restricted CMV-specific TCR beta clonotypes.

The receptor was derived from a human donor in good health (CMV status not recorded). Some clones in this sample may be carry-over from other donors' samples. This chain connects TRBV9 to TRBJ2-3; D tentatively reads TRBD1 or TRBD2 (5 bases each). Sequencing was performed on cultured PBMCs, taken from culture after CMV antigen stimulation. CDR3 in amino acids: CASSVAGTFTDTQYF. The CDR3 DNA sequence: TGTGCCAGCAGCGTAGCTGGGACGTTCACAGATACGCAGTATTTT.